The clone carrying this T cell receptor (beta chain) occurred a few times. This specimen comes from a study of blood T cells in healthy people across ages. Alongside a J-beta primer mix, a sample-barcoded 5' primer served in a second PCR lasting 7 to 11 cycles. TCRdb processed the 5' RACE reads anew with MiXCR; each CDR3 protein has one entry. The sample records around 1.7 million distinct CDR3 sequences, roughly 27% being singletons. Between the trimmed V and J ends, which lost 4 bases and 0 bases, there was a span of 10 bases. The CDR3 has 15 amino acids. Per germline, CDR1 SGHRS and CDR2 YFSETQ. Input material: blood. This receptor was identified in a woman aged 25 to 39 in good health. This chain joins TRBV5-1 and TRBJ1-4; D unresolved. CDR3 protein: CASSVYSATNEKLFF. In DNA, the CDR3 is TGCGCCAGCAGCGTATACAGTGCAACTAATGAAAAACTGTTTTTT.